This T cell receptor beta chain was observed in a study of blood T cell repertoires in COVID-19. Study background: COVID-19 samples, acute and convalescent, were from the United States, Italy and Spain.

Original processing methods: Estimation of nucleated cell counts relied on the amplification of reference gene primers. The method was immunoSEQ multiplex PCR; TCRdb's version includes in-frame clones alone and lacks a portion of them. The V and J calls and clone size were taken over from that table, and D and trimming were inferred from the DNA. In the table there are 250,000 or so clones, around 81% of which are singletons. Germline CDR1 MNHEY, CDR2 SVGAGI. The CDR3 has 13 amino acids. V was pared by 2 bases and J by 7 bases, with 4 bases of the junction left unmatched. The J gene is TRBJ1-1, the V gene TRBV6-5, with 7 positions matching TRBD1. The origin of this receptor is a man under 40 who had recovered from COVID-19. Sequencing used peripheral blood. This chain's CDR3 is CASSYRDSGEAFF. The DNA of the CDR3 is TGTGCCAGCAGTTACCGGGACAGTGGTGAAGCTTTCTTT.